This T cell receptor beta chain emerged from a study of cytomegalovirus exposure and HLA in healthy donors. The length of the CDR3 is 15 residues. CDR1 and CDR2 (germline): SQVTM, ANQGSEA. Trimming cost V 3 bases and J 3 bases; bases outside gene matches: 8. The PCR had 60 Vbeta and 13 Jbeta primers. Here immunoSEQ multiplex PCR was the method, and the copy in TCRdb shows in-frame clones only, minus some. In the table there are some 87,000 clones, approximately 79% of which are singletons. Sequenced sample: PBMCs. J is TRBJ2-1 and V is TRBV29-1; the match to TRBD2 covers 7 bases. This sequence originates from a woman between 40 and 55 years old in good health and CMV-seropositive. The DNA of the CDR3 is TGCAGCGTTGATGGGCTAGCGGAACGCTACAATGAGCAGTTCTTC. Translating it yields CSVDGLAERYNEQFF.